These T cell receptor beta chains were read from a single sample in a study of spatial heterogeneity in lung cancer. In TCRdb, the 5' RACE reads were re-called with MiXCR into one record per CDR3 protein. The table shows 60,000 to 75,000 distinct CDR3 sequences, with roughly 6.6% occurring only once. Sample: PBMCs, taken at surgery. These receptors were taken from a female donor with early-stage non-small cell lung cancer. Both conserved end residues are part of each CDR3. The D gene is left open where the match is weak. Part of the rows lack a size; the others show once, few, many or a class for expanded clones.

D gene,V gene,CDR3 length,clone size,J gene,CDR3 DNA,CDR3 protein
-,TRBV20-1,13,-,TRBJ1-1,TGCAGTGCTAGAGAATCGGGGTGGACTGAAGCTTTCTTT,CSARESGWTEAFF
-,TRBV28,15,-,TRBJ1-5,TGTGCCAGCCTCCCCCCCTCAGCGGCCAATCAGCCCCAGCATTTT,CASLPPSAANQPQHF
TRBD1,TRBV7-3,16,many,TRBJ2-5,TGTGCCAGCAGCCCAACCGGGACAGGGGGCCATGAGACCCAGTACTTC,CASSPTGTGGHETQYF
-,TRBV24-1,14,-,TRBJ2-5,TGTGCCACCAGTGACTCGGGCCCGGAGGAGACCCAGTACTTC,CATSDSGPEETQYF
TRBD1,TRBV20-1,15,many,TRBJ2-2,TGCAGTGCTATCCGGGACAGGGGCCGTACCGGGGAGCTGTTTTTT,CSAIRDRGRTGELFF
-,TRBV29-1,14,-,TRBJ1-1,TGCAGCGTCCAACAGGTAATCGGCTTTACTGAAGCTTTCTTT,CSVQQVIGFTEAFF
-,TRBV29-1,12,few,TRBJ2-7,TGCAGCGCAGCCACAGGAGTCGGCGAGCAGTACTTC,CSAATGVGEQYF
-,TRBV11-2,14,-,TRBJ2-7,TGTGCCAGCAGCTTTGGCGCCTTCACCTACGAGCAGTACTTC,CASSFGAFTYEQYF
-,TRBV10-3,15,-,TRBJ2-2,TGTGCCATCAGTGAGTGGGAATCGAACACCGGGGAGCTGTTTTTT,CAISEWESNTGELFF
TRBD2,TRBV11-2,15,many,TRBJ2-3,TGTGCCAGCAGTCCGCTAGCGGGAGTCACAGATACGCAGTATTTT,CASSPLAGVTDTQYF
-,TRBV6-1,13,many,TRBJ1-2,TGTGCCAGCAGTGACGGGGGTACCTATGGCTACACCTTC,CASSDGGTYGYTF
-,TRBV6-5,13,many,TRBJ2-4,TGTGCCAGCAGTTACACTACAGGCGACATTCAGTACTTC,CASSYTTGDIQYF
TRBD1,TRBV4-1,15,many,TRBJ2-5,TGCGCCAGCAGCCACGAAACAGGGGGCTTGAAGACCCAGTACTTC,CASSHETGGLKTQYF
-,TRBV7-4,14,-,TRBJ1-6,TGTGCCAGCAGCTCACAGCCCGGCGGAACACCCCTCCACTTT,CASSSQPGGTPLHF
-,TRBV28,14,many,TRBJ2-7,TGTGCCAGCAGTCCAAGCGGACCTACCTACGAGCAGTACTTC,CASSPSGPTYEQYF
-,TRBV2,18,many,TRBJ2-2,TGTGCCAGCAAAAGCTTGGAGGGGCACGCCCGAGACACCGGGGAGCTGTTTTTT,CASKSLEGHARDTGELFF
-,TRBV20-1,13,many,TRBJ1-2,TGCAGTGCCCCGACCCCCGGGGCGCGGGGCTACACCTTC,CSAPTPGARGYTF
-,TRBV9,15,many,TRBJ2-5,TGTGCCAGCAGCGTAGCTGTAGGGAACCAAGAGACCCAGTACTTC,CASSVAVGNQETQYF
-,TRBV5-6,13,-,TRBJ2-1,TGTGCCAGCAGCTTGGGGGTTTCTTCGGAGCAGTTCTTC,CASSLGVSSEQFF
-,TRBV6-5,15,many,TRBJ2-3,TGTGCCAGCAGCATCGGTAACAGGGACACAGATACGCAGTATTTT,CASSIGNRDTDTQYF
-,TRBV7-3,15,many,TRBJ2-3,TGTGCCAGCAGCCCAGAAGGGTTTTGGGCAGATACGCAGTATTTT,CASSPEGFWADTQYF
-,TRBV20-1,12,many,TRBJ1-5,TGCAGTGCTAGTGCTGGCAATCAGCCCCAGCATTTT,CSASAGNQPQHF
-,TRBV9,15,-,TRBJ2-3,TGTGCCAGCAGCGTAGTTGGACTCAAGGCAGATACGCAGTATTTT,CASSVVGLKADTQYF